This T cell receptor (beta chain) was sequenced in a study of CD8+ T cells in alopecia areata. This CDR3 has 12 residues. Trimming stripped 7 bases from V and 4 bases from J, with 11 bases between. Per the germline V gene, CDR1 is MNHEY and CDR2 is SMNVEV (reference sequence). Findings of the study overall: Scalp sequencing also captures normal skin's resident alphabeta T cells.

Regarding this clone: The target antigen is unknown.

After isolation, RNA underwent reverse transcription to generate cDNA as the sequencing template. Sequenced by immunoSEQ multiplex PCR; TCRdb stores in-frame clones only, minus some. The table lists some 160,000 clones, approximately 65% of them singletons. The clonotype originates from a human donor in good health. Specimen: CD8+ T cells sorted from blood. This chain uses TRBV27 with TRBJ2-7; D remains ambiguous. The CDR3 nucleotides read TGTGCCAGCATGGACGGATGGTACGAGCAGTACTTC. Protein product: CASMDGWYEQYF.